These 27 T cell receptor beta chains came from one sample sequenced in a study of blood T cell repertoires in COVID-19. The table came from immunoSEQ multiplex PCR; TCRdb's copy has only in-frame clones and leaves some out. The profile shows fewer than 200,000 clones, roughly 85% of them singletons. The sample taken for sequencing was PBMCs or T cells enriched from blood (not recorded which). The source of these receptors is a woman in her 70s in a cohort exposed to, infected with or recovered from COVID-19 (not recorded which).

The chain employs TRBV4-1 and TRBJ1-4; D is perhaps TRBD1 (5 bases). Trimming stripped 0 bases from V and 8 bases from J, with 19 bases between. The length of the CDR3 is 17 residues. Per the germline V gene, CDR1 is MGHRA and CDR2 is YSYEKL. CDR3 bases: TGCGCCAGCAGCCAAGATGGGGGAGGGCGGTCCAACGAAAAACTGTTTTTT. Its translation: CASSQDGGGRSNEKLFF.

The V and J genes are TRBV28 and TRBJ2-7, with 10 bases aligning to TRBD2. From germline, CDR1 is MDHEN and CDR2 SYDVKM. V was pared by 6 bases and J by 4 bases, with 9 bases of the junction left unmatched. The CDR3 extends over 15 amino acids. This CDR3 reads CASSSSGRGVYEQYF. CDR3 bases: TGTGCCAGCAGCTCTAGCGGGAGAGGGGTTTACGAGCAGTACTTC.

The chain joins TRBV28 to TRBJ1-2, with a possible D match to TRBD1 (5 bases). Trimming left V 4 bases short and J 7 bases short, with 16 bases between. The CDR3 extends over 14 amino acids. CDR1 and CDR2 (germline): MDHEN, SYDVKM. CDR3 bases: TGTGCCAGCAGTTCCCCAGGGTACCTTGTTGGCTACACCTTC. It yields the protein CASSSPGYLVGYTF.

This sequence joins TRBV7-9 and TRBJ2-1; weak D call: TRBD2 (7 bases). Per germline, CDR1 SEHNR and CDR2 FQNEAQ (reference sequence). This CDR3 has 17 amino acids. Trimming took 2 bases from V and 5 from J, leaving 19 bases between them. CDR3 in DNA: TGTGCCAGCAGCTTACGGGGGGCTAGGCCCAATGACAATGAGCAGTTCTTC. Translated: CASSLRGARPNDNEQFF.

This clone was seen a few times. The chain uses TRBV5-4 and TRBJ1-6, with a tentative D call TRBD1 (6 bases). This CDR3 region has 15 residues. Trimming removed 4 bases from V and 7 bases from J, with 15 bases in between. Germline values: CDR1 SGHNT, CDR2 YYREEE (reference sequence). The CDR3 reads CASSRNGQLNSPLHF. In DNA form, the CDR3 reads TGTGCCAGCAGCAGAAATGGACAGCTGAATTCACCCCTCCACTTT.

DNA for the CDR3: TGTGCCAGCTCACCATCCGTAGACTATGGCTACACCTTC. Residues: CASSPSVDYGYTF. The J gene is TRBJ1-2, the V gene TRBV18; no definite D call. This CDR3 has 13 amino acids. V dropped 2 bases and J dropped 3 bases, with 7 bases sitting between them. Germline V CDR1 and CDR2: KGHSH, LQKENI.

V is TRBV7-2 and J is TRBJ1-2; D gene ambiguous. The CDR3 is 14 residues long. V gave up 5 bases and J gave up 1 base, with 11 bases separating them. CDR1 and CDR2 from the germline V gene are SGHTA and FQGNSA. The CDR3 region is CASSRGGINYGYTF. For the CDR3, the DNA is TGTGCCAGCAGCCGGGGTGGGATTAACTATGGCTACACCTTC.

This clone was seen only a few times. The chain joins TRBV28 to TRBJ1-3, with D uncertain. The germline V gene has CDR1 MDHEN and CDR2 SYDVKM. Trimming took 3 bases from V and 2 from J, leaving 11 bases between them. The CDR3 loop spans 15 amino acids. CDR3 in DNA: TGTGCCAGCAGTTTGGGCTGGATTACTGGAAACACCATATATTTT. Its translation: CASSLGWITGNTIYF. The complete variable domain, with remaining parts taken from reference TRBV28 and TRBJ1-3, reads DVKVTQSSRYLVKRTGEKVFLECVQDMDHENMFWYRQDPGLGLRLIYFSYDVKMKEKGDIPEGYSVSREKKERFSLILESASTNQTSMYLCASSLGWITGNTIYFGEGSWLTVV.

The rearrangement joins TRBV28 to TRBJ1-2; TRBD1 might be the D (5 bases). The CDR3 extends over 16 amino acids. Per germline, CDR1 MDHEN and CDR2 SYDVKM. With 5 bases removed from V and 6 bases from J, the gap between germline ends came to 22 bases. CDR3 sequence: CASSRRGIGRRDGYTF. The DNA for the CDR3 is TGTGCCAGCAGTCGAAGGGGAATCGGTCGTAGGGATGGCTACACCTTC.

This sequence joins TRBV5-1 and TRBJ1-2, with TRBD1 identical over 10 bases. The V and J ends lost 3 bases and 8 bases, in that order; junction bases with no gene match: 10. There are 15 residues in the CDR3. CDR1 is SGHRS and CDR2 is YFSETQ in the germline V gene. The DNA of the CDR3 is TGCGCCAGCAGCTGGTCCGGGACAGGGGAAGGAGGCTACACCTTC. Translated: CASSWSGTGEGGYTF.

This clone was seen once. The chain recombines TRBV7-2 with TRBJ2-3, with 14 positions matching TRBD2. From germline, CDR1 is SGHTA and CDR2 FQGNSA. The trim removed 6 bases at V and 4 bases at J, leaving 6 bases unmatched. The CDR3 totals 16 residues. The CDR3 here is CASSDRLAGGPDTQYF. The DNA for the CDR3 is TGTGCCAGCAGTGATAGACTAGCGGGAGGGCCAGATACGCAGTATTTT.

This clone has only a few counts. The CDR3, as DNA: TGTGCCAGCAGTTCATCCCGGACAGGGGGAAACACCATATATTTT. Protein sequence: CASSSSRTGGNTIYF. The chain joins TRBV28 to TRBJ1-3; the match to TRBD1 covers 8 bases. CDR1 is MDHEN, CDR2 SYDVKM, per germline. This CDR3 contains 15 residues. Trimming at V came to 4 bases and at J to 4 bases, leaving 6 bases not matched to a gene.

V gene TRBV6-1 combines with J gene TRBJ1-2; 10 bases fit TRBD1. CDR3 length: 14 residues. Germline V gene lookup returns CDR1 MNHNS and CDR2 SASEGT. Trimming cost V 5 bases and J 7 bases; bases outside gene matches: 7. The DNA for the CDR3 is TGTGCCAGCAGTTTCCGGGACAGGGGAACTGGCTACACCTTC. Encoded protein: CASSFRDRGTGYTF.

V and J are TRBV19 and TRBJ2-1; 12 nucleotides align to TRBD1. Germline V CDR1 and CDR2: LNHDA, SQIVND (reference sequence). The CDR3 totals 16 residues. The V gene end was trimmed by 4 bases and the J gene end by 9 bases; junction bases not matched to a gene: 10. CDR3: CASSTPGQGAFGEQFF. The CDR3, as DNA: TGTGCCAGTAGTACCCCGGGACAGGGGGCTTTTGGTGAGCAGTTCTTC.

The rearrangement links TRBV7-9 to TRBJ2-5, with unresolved D. The CDR3 runs to 13 residues. V lost 3 bases to trimming and J lost 0 bases, with 5 bases between them. Germline V gene lookup returns CDR1 SEHNR and CDR2 FQNEAQ (reference sequence). CDR3 in DNA: TGTGCCAGCAGCTTCCAGGACCAAGAGACCCAGTACTTC. This codes for CASSFQDQETQYF.

The chain joins TRBV29-1 to TRBJ1-1; TRBD1 matches at 8 bases. V dropped 4 bases and J dropped 1; count of bases not matched to a gene: 2. The CDR3 is 13 residues long. Per germline, CDR1 SQVTM and CDR2 ANQGSEA. The CDR3 sequence is CSVGTGRNTEAFF. The DNA of the CDR3 is TGCAGCGTTGGGACAGGGAGGAACACTGAAGCTTTCTTT. Full variable domain (missing parts from reference TRBV29-1 and TRBJ1-1): SAVISQKPSRDICQRGTSLTIQCQVDSQVTMMFWYRQQPGQSLTLIATANQGSEATYESGFVIDKFPISRPNLTFSTLTVSNMSPEDSSIYLCSVGTGRNTEAFFGQGTRLTVV.

This clone was seen just once. CDR3 amino acids: CASSLGSGTGNYEQYF. The CDR3 nucleotides are TGTGCCAGCAGCTTAGGCTCCGGGACAGGAAACTACGAGCAGTACTTC. The chain is built from TRBV7-2 and TRBJ2-7; 8 bases align to TRBD1. The CDR3 extends over 16 amino acids. J gave up 3 bases and V 1 base, and 8 bases lay outside the gene matches. Per the germline V gene, CDR1 is SGHTA and CDR2 is FQGNSA.

V and J are TRBV15 and TRBJ1-1; D is unresolved. Trimming shortened V by 5 bases and J by 9 bases, and 19 bases separated the two germline ends. Germline CDR1 LNHNV, CDR2 YYDKDF (reference sequence). The CDR3 loop spans 14 amino acids. CDR3 sequence reads: CATSASNRVVKAFF. Written as DNA, the CDR3 is TGTGCCACCAGCGCCTCAAACCGCGTGGTAAAAGCTTTCTTT.

The chain employs TRBV19 and TRBJ2-1; tentative D call: TRBD1 (6 bases). The germline V gene has CDR1 LNHDA and CDR2 SQIVND (reference sequence). The CDR3 extends over 15 amino acids. Trimming removed 4 bases from V and 9 bases from J, with 19 bases in between. In DNA, the CDR3 is TGTGCCAGTAGTAGCTACAAATCTAGGGGGACTGAGCAGTTCTTC. This translates into CASSSYKSRGTEQFF.

Regarding this clone: At one of its ends the junction is not consistent with the germline gene, which may arise from a read error. J is TRBJ2-2 and V is TRBV7-7, with D perhaps TRBD2 (6 bases). This CDR3 contains 16 residues. Germline loops: CDR1 SSHAT, CDR2 FNYEAQ (reference sequence). CDR3 region: CASSSSSVIRAGELFF. The CDR3 DNA is TGTGCTAGCAGCTCCTCTAGCGTGATTCGTGCCGGGGAGCTGTTTTTT.

V and J are TRBV4-2 and TRBJ2-7; a possible D gene is TRBD2 (5 bases). The CDR3 is made up of 16 amino acids. Germline V gives CDR1 LGHNA, CDR2 YNFKEQ. The ends were cut back, 3 bases at V and 5 bases at J, with 20 bases in the middle. The CDR3 spells CASSQTLTGSFNEQYF. In DNA, the CDR3 is TGTGCCAGCAGCCAGACCCTCACGGGGAGTTTCAACGAGCAGTACTTC.

This clone was observed a handful of times. The J gene is TRBJ2-5, the V gene TRBV10-3; 13 bases are a match to TRBD2. This CDR3 region has 13 residues. With V trimmed by 10 bases and J by 5 bases, 4 bases remained unmatched. Germline V gene lookup returns CDR1 ENHRY and CDR2 SYGVKD. The CDR3 protein is CATGLAGQETQYF. The DNA of the CDR3 is TGTGCCACGGGACTAGCGGGACAGGAGACCCAGTACTTC.

This clone was seen a single time. This rearrangement joins TRBV27 to TRBJ2-1; 8 bases are shared with TRBD2. The V gene's germline CDR1 is MNHEY and CDR2 SMNVEV (reference sequence). Losses at the gene ends were 7 bases for V and 0 bases for J; bases not matched to a gene: 17. This CDR3 region has 19 residues. This chain's CDR3 is CASIVGEGVAGPSYNEQFF. The DNA for the CDR3 is TGTGCCAGCATTGTTGGGGAGGGGGTAGCGGGACCCTCCTACAATGAGCAGTTCTTC.

The chain carries TRBV5-1 and TRBJ1-2; D ambiguous. The CDR3 has 13 amino acids. Trimming removed 4 bases from V and 1 base from J, with 8 bases in between. The germline V gene encodes CDR1 SGHRS and CDR2 YFSETQ. The CDR3 nucleotides read TGCGCCAGCAGCCCCCCGGGTAACTATGGCTACACCTTC. The encoded protein is CASSPPGNYGYTF.

The chain has TRBV29-1 and TRBJ1-1, with D possibly being TRBD1 (6 bases). Germline values: CDR1 SQVTM, CDR2 ANQGSEA. Between the trimmed V and J ends, which lost 7 bases and 0 bases, there was a span of 9 bases. This CDR3 comprises 12 residues. The chain's CDR3 is CSGGGLNTEAFF. The CDR3 DNA is TGCAGCGGTGGGGGCCTGAACACTGAAGCTTTCTTT.

The chain joins TRBV6-6 to TRBJ1-4, with D possibly TRBD1 on 5 matching bases. CDR1 and CDR2 (germline): MNHNY, SVGAGI (reference sequence). This CDR3 contains 15 residues. Trimming shortened V by 2 bases and J by 8 bases, and 15 bases separated the two germline ends. CDR3 region: CASSYLTVGGEKLFF. As DNA, the CDR3 is TGTGCCAGCAGTTACCTTACGGTGGGGGGGGAAAAACTGTTTTTT.

The count of this clone is one. The chain joins TRBV18 to TRBJ2-1; TRBD2 is a possible D gene (5 bases). Trimming removed 5 bases from V and 4 bases from J, with 15 bases in between. Germline V gives CDR1 KGHSH, CDR2 LQKENI. This CDR3 spans 15 amino acids. The CDR3 spells CASSTVLSGYNEQFF. As DNA, the CDR3 is TGTGCCAGCTCAACGGTCTTGAGCGGATACAATGAGCAGTTCTTC.